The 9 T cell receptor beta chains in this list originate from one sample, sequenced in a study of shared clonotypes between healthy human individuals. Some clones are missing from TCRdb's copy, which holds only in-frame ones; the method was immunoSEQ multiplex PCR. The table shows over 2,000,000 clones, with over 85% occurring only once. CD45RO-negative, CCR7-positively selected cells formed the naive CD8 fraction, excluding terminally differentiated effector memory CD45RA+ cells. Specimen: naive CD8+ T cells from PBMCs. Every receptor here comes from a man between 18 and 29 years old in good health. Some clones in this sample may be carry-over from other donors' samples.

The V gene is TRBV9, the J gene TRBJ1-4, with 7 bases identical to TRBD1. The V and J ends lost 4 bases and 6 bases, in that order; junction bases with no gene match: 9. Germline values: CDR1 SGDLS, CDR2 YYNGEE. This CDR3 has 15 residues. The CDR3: CASSTRTGSDEKLFF. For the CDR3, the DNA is TGTGCCAGCAGCACTCGGACAGGAAGCGATGAAAAACTGTTTTTT. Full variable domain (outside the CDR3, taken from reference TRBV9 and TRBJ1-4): DSGVTQTPKHLITATGQRVTLRCSPRSGDLSVYWYQQSLDQGLQFLIQYYNGEERAKGNILERFSAQQFPDLHSELNLSSLELGDSALYFCASSTRTGSDEKLFFGSGTQLSVL.

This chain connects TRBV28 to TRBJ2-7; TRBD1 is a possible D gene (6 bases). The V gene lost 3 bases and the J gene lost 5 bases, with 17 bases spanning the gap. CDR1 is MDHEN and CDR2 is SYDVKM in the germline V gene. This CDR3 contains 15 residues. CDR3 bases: TGTGCCAGCAGTTTGGGTCGCAGGGGAGCCCACGAGCAGTACTTC. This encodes CASSLGRRGAHEQYF.

Written as DNA, the CDR3 is TGTGCCAGCAGTTTATTAAGAGGGGCTGAAGCTTTCTTT. It encodes CASSLLRGAEAFF. This rearrangement joins TRBV28 to TRBJ1-1; TRBD1 is a possible D gene (5 bases). Trimming stripped 1 base from V and 6 bases from J, with 9 bases between. Germline loops: CDR1 MDHEN, CDR2 SYDVKM. The CDR3 extends over 13 amino acids.

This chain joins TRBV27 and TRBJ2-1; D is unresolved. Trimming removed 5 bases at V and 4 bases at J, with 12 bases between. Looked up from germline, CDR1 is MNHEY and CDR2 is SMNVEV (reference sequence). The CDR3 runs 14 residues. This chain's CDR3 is CASSTPRDYNEQFF. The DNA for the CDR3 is TGTGCCAGCAGTACCCCTCGCGATTACAATGAGCAGTTCTTC.

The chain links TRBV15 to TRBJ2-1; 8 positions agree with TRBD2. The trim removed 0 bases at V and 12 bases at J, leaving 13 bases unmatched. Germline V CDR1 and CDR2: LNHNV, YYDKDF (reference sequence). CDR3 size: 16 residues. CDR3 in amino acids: CATSRDMGLGSSGQFF. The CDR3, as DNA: TGTGCCACCAGCAGAGATATGGGACTAGGTTCAAGTGGGCAGTTCTTC.

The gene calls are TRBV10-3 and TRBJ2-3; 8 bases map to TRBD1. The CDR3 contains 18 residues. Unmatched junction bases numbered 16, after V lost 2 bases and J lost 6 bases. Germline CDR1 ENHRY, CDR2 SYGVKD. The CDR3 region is CAISERQGYRLMGDTQYF. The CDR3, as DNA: TGTGCCATCAGTGAGCGACAGGGGTACCGATTGATGGGGGATACGCAGTATTTT.

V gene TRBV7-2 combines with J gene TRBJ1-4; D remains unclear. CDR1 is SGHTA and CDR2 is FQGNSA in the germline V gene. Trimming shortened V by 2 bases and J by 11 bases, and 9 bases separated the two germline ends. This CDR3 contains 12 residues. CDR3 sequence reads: CASSLSSTKLFF. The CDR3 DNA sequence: TGTGCCAGCAGCTTAAGTTCGACTAAACTGTTTTTT.

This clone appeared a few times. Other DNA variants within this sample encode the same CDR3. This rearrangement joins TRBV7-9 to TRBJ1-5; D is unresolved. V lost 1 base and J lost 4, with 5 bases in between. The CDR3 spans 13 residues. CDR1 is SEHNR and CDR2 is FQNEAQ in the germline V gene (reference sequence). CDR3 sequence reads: CASSLDRNQPQHF. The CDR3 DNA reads TGTGCCAGCAGCTTAGACCGAAATCAGCCCCAGCATTTT.

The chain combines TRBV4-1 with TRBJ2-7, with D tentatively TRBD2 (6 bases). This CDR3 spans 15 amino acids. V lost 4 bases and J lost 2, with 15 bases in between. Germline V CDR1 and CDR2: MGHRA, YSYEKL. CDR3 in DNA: TGCGCCAGCAGCCTCGGGACTGGAGGGACCTACGAGCAGTACTTC. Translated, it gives CASSLGTGGTYEQYF.